This T cell receptor (beta chain) was captured in a study of lymphopenia after photon versus proton radiotherapy. In the case of this clone: Its antigen is unknown.

Using immunoSEQ multiplex PCR, the repertoire was profiled, and TCRdb retains in-frame clones only, with some absent. The sample holds some 26,000 clones, roughly four fifths seen once. Study-level findings and limits: Proton therapy kept repertoires fairly stable, unlike photons, which gained effector/memory cells. Post-nadir diversity loss with photons came from oligoclonal expansion, particularly CD8+ Temra cells.

This specimen consisted of peripheral blood, obtained from a patient treated with photon-based radiotherapy. This TCR derives from a man in his fifties or sixties with gastric cancer.

CDR3 sequence: CASSVDRGSSYEQYV. The CDR3 DNA reads as TGTGCCAGCAGTGTTGACAGGGGAAGCTCCTACGAGCAGTACGTC. The V call is TRBV6-1, the J call TRBJ2-7; 8 bases align to TRBD1. The V and J ends lost 4 bases and 0 bases, in that order; junction bases with no gene match: 5. The CDR3 totals 15 residues. The germline CDR1 and CDR2 sequences are MNHNS and SASEGT.